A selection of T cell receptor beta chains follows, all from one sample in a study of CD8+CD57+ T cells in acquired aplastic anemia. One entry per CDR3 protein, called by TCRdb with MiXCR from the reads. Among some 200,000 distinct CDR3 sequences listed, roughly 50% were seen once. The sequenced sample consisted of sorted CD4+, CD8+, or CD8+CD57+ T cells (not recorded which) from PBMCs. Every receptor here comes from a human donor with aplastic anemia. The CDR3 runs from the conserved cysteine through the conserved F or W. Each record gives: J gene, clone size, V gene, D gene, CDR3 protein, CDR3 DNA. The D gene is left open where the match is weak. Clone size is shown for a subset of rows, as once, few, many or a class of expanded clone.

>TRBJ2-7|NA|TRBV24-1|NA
CATSLGRDEQYF
TGTGCCACCAGTTTAGGGCGCGACGAGCAGTACTTC
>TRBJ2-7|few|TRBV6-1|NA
CASRGLASTYEQYF
TGTGCCAGCAGGGGTCTAGCGTCTACCTACGAGCAGTACTTC
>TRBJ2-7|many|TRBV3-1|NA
CASSLGNRAYEQYF
TGTGCCAGCAGCCTAGGGAATAGGGCCTACGAGCAGTACTTC
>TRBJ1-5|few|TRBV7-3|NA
CASSLSEVQPQHF
TGTGCCAGCAGCTTATCGGAGGTGCAGCCCCAGCATTTT
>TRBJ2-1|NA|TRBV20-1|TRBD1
CSATTGTGIYNGQFF
TGCAGTGCTACGACCGGGACAGGGATCTACAATGGGCAGTTCTTC
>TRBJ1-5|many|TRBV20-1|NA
CSASTGYNQPQHF
TGCAGTGCTAGTACAGGGTACAATCAGCCCCAGCATTTT
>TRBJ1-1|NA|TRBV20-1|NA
CSATQGSEAFF
TGCAGTGCAACACAGGGCTCTGAAGCTTTCTTT
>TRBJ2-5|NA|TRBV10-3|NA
CAISESPSSYQETQYF
TGTGCCATCAGTGAGTCGCCTAGCAGCTACCAAGAGACCCAGTACTTC
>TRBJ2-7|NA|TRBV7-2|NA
CASSPRPHYEQYF
TGTGCCAGCAGCCCCAGACCGCACTACGAGCAGTACTTC
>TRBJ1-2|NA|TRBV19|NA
CASSPRAAGYTF
TGTGCCAGTAGCCCGAGGGCAGCTGGCTACACCTTC
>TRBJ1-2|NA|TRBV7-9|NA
CASSPGLIYGYTF
TGTGCCAGCAGTCCTGGTCTCATCTATGGCTACACCTTC
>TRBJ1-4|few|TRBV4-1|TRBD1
CASSQDLKAGGVRVKLFF
TGCGCCAGCAGCCAAGATTTGAAGGCAGGGGGGGTGAGAGTAAAACTGTTTTTT
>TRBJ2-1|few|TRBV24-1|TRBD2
CVSSPGTSGYNEQFF
TGTGTCAGCAGTCCCGGGACTAGCGGCTACAATGAGCAGTTCTTC
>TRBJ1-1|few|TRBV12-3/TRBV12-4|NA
CAGSPLPGSTEAFF
TGTGCCGGCAGCCCTCTGCCGGGGAGCACTGAAGCTTTCTTT
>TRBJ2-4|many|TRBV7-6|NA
CASSPGVHYGPKNIQYF
TGTGCCAGCAGCCCCGGGGTCCACTATGGCCCCAAAAACATTCAGTACTTC
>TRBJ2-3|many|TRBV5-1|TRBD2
CASSLGNSGGTDTQYF
TGCGCCAGCAGCTTGGGCAATAGCGGGGGCACAGATACGCAGTATTTT
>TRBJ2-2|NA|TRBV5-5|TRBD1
CASSHRTGPNTGELFF
TGTGCCAGCAGTCACAGGACAGGGCCGAACACCGGGGAGCTGTTTTTT
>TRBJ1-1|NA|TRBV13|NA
CASRRSTGAQVLAFF
TGTGCCAGCAGACGATCTACGGGGGCGCAGGTGTTAGCTTTCTTT
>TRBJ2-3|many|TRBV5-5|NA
CASSLEGGSTDTQYF
TGTGCCAGCAGCTTGGAGGGGGGAAGCACAGATACGCAGTATTTT
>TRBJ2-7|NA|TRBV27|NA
CASSLGLGNSYEQYF
TGTGCCAGCAGTTTGGGACTGGGAAACTCCTACGAGCAGTACTTC
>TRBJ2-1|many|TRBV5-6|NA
CASSLVGEQLFF
TGTGCCAGCAGCTTGGTAGGGGAACAGCTGTTCTTC
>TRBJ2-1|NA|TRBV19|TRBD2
CASSILAGGDNEQFF
TGTGCCAGTAGTATACTAGCGGGAGGGGACAATGAGCAGTTCTTC
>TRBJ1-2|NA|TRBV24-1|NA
CATSDLGRAPNYGSTF
TGTGCCACCAGTGATTTGGGGAGGGCACCGAACTATGGCTCCACCTTC
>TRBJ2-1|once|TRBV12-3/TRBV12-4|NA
CASSLSGVNQQFF
TGTGCCAGCAGTTTATCCGGTGTCAATCAGCAGTTCTTC
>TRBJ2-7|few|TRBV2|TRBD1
CASSDRTGGYEQYF
TGTGCCAGCAGTGATAGGACAGGTGGCTACGAGCAGTACTTC
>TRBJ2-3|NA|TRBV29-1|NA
CSVEGAGLHGPYF
TGCAGCGTTGAAGGGGCAGGGCTCCACGGGCCGTATTTT
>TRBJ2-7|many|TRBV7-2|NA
CASSLAPFYEQYF
TGTGCCAGCAGCTTAGCGCCCTTCTACGAGCAGTACTTC
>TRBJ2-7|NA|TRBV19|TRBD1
CASSILPGQGSTEQYF
TGTGCCAGTAGTATCCTCCCGGGACAGGGGAGTACGGAGCAGTACTTC
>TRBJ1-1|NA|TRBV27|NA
CASSFGGVDTEAFF
TGTGCCAGCAGTTTTGGGGGGGTAGACACTGAAGCTTTCTTT
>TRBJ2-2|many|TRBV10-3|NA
CAISDSVTGELFF
TGTGCCATCAGTGATTCAGTGACCGGGGAGCTGTTTTTT
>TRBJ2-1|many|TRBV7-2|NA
CASSLLVSYNEQFF
TGTGCCAGCAGCTTACTGGTAAGCTACAATGAGCAGTTCTTC
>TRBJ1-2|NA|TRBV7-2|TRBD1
CASSLVPTGDGYTF
TGTGCCAGCAGCTTAGTGCCGACAGGGGATGGCTACACCTTC
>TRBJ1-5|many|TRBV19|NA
CASGQNQPQHF
TGTGCCAGTGGGCAGAATCAGCCCCAGCATTTT
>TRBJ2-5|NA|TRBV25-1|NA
CASSEVGQETQYF
TGTGCCAGCAGTGAAGTAGGGCAAGAGACCCAGTACTTC
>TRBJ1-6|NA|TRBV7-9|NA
CASTHGESSPLHF
TGTGCCAGCACCCACGGGGAAAGTTCACCCCTCCACTTT
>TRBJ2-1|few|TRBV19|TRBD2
CASSMRLAGPYNEQFF
TGTGCCAGTAGTATGAGGCTAGCGGGACCCTACAATGAGCAGTTCTTC
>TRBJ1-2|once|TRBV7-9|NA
CASMMTGNYGYTF
TGTGCCAGCATGATGACGGGAAACTATGGCTACACCTTC
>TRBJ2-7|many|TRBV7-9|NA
CASSQSTGMPYEQYF
TGTGCCAGCAGCCAATCCACCGGGATGCCCTACGAGCAGTACTTC
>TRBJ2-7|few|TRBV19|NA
CASSIDRPGGEQYF
TGTGCCAGTAGTATTGACCGGCCCGGCGGGGAGCAGTACTTC
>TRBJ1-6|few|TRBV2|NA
CARQGNNSPLHF
TGTGCCAGACAGGGAAATAATTCACCCCTCCACTTT
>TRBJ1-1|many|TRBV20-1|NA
CSARGRINTEAFF
TGCAGTGCCAGGGGACGGATTAACACTGAAGCTTTCTTT
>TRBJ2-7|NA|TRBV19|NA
CASSMYGLEQYF
TGTGCCAGTAGTATGTACGGCCTCGAGCAGTACTTC
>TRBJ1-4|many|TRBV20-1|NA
CSASPRATNEKLFF
TGCAGTGCTAGCCCCCGGGCAACTAATGAAAAACTGTTTTTT
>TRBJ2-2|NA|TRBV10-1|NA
CASSPAGPNTGELFF
TGCGCCAGCAGCCCCGCCGGCCCGAACACCGGGGAGCTGTTTTTT
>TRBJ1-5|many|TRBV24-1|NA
CATSDLWGEYNQPQHF
TGTGCCACCAGTGATTTATGGGGGGAGTACAATCAGCCCCAGCATTTT
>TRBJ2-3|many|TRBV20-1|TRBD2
CSAGGLAGATDTQYF
TGCAGTGCCGGAGGACTAGCGGGAGCCACAGATACGCAGTATTTT
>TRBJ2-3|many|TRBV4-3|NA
CASSQVGLGADTQYF
TGCGCCAGCAGCCAAGTAGGACTCGGTGCAGATACGCAGTATTTT
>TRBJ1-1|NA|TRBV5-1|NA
CASSFNQGRFTEAFF
TGCGCCAGCAGCTTCAACCAGGGACGATTCACTGAAGCTTTCTTT
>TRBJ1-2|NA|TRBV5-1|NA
CASSQDGKYGYTF
TGCGCCAGCAGCCAAGACGGAAAATATGGCTACACCTTC
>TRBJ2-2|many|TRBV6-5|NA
CASSYAQYTGELFF
TGTGCCAGCAGTTACGCTCAGTACACCGGGGAGCTGTTTTTT
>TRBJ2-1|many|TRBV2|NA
CASSLGGVLNNEQFF
TGTGCCAGCAGCCTAGGGGGGGTTCTTAACAATGAGCAGTTCTTC